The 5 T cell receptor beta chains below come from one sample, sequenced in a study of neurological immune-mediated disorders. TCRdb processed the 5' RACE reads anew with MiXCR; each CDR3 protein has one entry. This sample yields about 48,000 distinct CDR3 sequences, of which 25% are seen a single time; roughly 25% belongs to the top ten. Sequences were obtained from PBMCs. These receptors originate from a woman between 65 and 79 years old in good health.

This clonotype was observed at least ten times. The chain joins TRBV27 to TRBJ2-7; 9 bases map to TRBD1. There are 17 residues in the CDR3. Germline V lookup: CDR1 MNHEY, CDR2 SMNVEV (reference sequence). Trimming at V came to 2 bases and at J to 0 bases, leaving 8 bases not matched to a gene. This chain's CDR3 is CASSLRPRDRVSYEQYF. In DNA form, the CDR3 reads TGTGCCAGCAGTTTAAGGCCGCGGGACAGGGTCTCCTACGAGCAGTACTTC.

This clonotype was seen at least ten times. The DNA of the CDR3 is TGTGCCAGCAGTCCCGACAGGTTCTACGAGCAGTACTTC. This translates into CASSPDRFYEQYF. The V gene is TRBV7-2, the J gene TRBJ2-7; D is perhaps TRBD1 (6 bases). CDR1 and CDR2 from the germline V gene are SGHTA and FQGNSA. This CDR3 contains 13 residues. V lost 6 bases and J lost 3, with 12 bases in between.

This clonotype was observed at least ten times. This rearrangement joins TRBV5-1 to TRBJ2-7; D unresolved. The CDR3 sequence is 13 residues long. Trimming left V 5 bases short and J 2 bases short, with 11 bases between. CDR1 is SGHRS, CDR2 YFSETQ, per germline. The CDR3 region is CASRLAPPYEQYF. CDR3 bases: TGCGCCAGCAGGCTCGCGCCACCCTACGAGCAGTACTTC.

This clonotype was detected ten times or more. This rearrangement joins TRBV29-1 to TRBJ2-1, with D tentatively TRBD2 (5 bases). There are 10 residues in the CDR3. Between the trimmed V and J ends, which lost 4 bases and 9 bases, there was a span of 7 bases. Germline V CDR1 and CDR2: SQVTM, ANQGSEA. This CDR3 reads CSVAAAEQFF. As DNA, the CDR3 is TGCAGCGTTGCAGCGGCTGAGCAGTTCTTC.

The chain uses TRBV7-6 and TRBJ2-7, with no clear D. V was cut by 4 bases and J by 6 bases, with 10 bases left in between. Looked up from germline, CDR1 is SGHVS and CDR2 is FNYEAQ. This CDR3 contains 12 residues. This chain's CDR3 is CASSSPPGEQYF. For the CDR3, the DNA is TGTGCCAGCAGCTCCCCCCCGGGCGAGCAGTACTTC.